The 26 T cell receptor beta chains below come from one sample, sequenced in a study of blood T cell repertoires in COVID-19. Libraries were prepared by immunoSEQ multiplex PCR; TCRdb keeps only in-frame clonotypes and omits some of them. The repertoire holds just over 250,000 clones, with around 87% as singletons. Material: peripheral blood. Receptors were obtained from a woman between 45 and 65 years old with acute or convalescent COVID-19.

This clone is a singleton in its sample. The chain recombines TRBV11-2 with TRBJ1-6, with D hard to call. Trimming took 1 base from V and 2 from J, leaving 9 bases between them. The CDR3 has 16 residues. CDR1 is SGHAT and CDR2 is FQNNGV in the germline V gene. Here the CDR3 reads CASSLGSRTYNSPLHF. The CDR3 coding sequence is TGTGCCAGCAGCTTAGGATCCAGGACCTATAATTCACCCCTCCACTTT.

The CDR3 loop reads CASSQAGTGSLMNTEAFF. The CDR3, as DNA: TGTGCCAGCAGCCAAGCAGGGACAGGTTCCCTCATGAACACTGAAGCTTTCTTT. V and J are TRBV3-1 (or the pseudogene TRBV3-2) and TRBJ1-1; 8 bases agree with TRBD1. CDR1 and CDR2 from the germline V gene are LGHDT and YNNKEL (reference sequence). The CDR3 is made up of 18 amino acids. V lost 1 base and J lost 0; bases outside the gene matches: 10.

The V call is TRBV7-9, the J call TRBJ1-1; D perhaps matches TRBD1 (5 bases). The germline CDR1 and CDR2 sequences are SEHNR and FQNEAQ (reference sequence). Trimming left V 7 bases short and J 2 bases short, with 17 bases between. CDR3 size: 15 residues. CDR3 DNA sequence: TGTGCCAGCACTCCCCTCACAGGATTCAACACTGAAGCTTTCTTT. This codes for CASTPLTGFNTEAFF.

Here the CDR3 DNA reads TGTGCCAGCAGCTCGGACAGGGGTAGTGAGCAGTTCTTC. As protein: CASSSDRGSEQFF. V usage is TRBV7-3 and J usage is TRBJ2-1, with 9 bases matching TRBD1. Germline CDR1 reads SGHTA; CDR2 reads FQGTGA. The J segment lost 9 bases and the V segment lost 4 bases, leaving 4 bases of the junction unmatched. CDR3 length: 13 residues.

V gene TRBV24-1 combines with J gene TRBJ2-1; 11 bases fit TRBD2. V gave up 4 bases and J gave up 6 bases; unmatched junction bases: 7. This CDR3 region has 16 residues. The germline V gene has CDR1 KGHDR and CDR2 SFDVKD. This chain's CDR3 is CATSDRTSGSFNEQFF. CDR3 nucleotides: TGTGCCACCAGTGACCGGACTAGCGGGTCGTTCAATGAGCAGTTCTTC.

The genes are TRBV5-4 and TRBJ1-1; D might be TRBD1 (5 bases). CDR3 size: 12 residues. Per the germline V gene, CDR1 is SGHNT and CDR2 is YYREEE (reference sequence). Trimming took 4 bases from V and 14 from J, leaving 18 bases between them. The CDR3 spells CASSTKDTFAFF. In nucleotides, the CDR3 is TGTGCCAGCAGCACCAAGGACACTTTCGCATTCTTT.

The chain carries TRBV5-1 and TRBJ1-1; D gene unclear. Germline V gives CDR1 SGHRS, CDR2 YFSETQ. V lost 4 bases and J lost 2, with 15 bases in between. The CDR3 is 15 residues long. CDR3 residues: CASSAGTSLNTEAFF. The CDR3 DNA reads as TGCGCCAGCAGCGCAGGAACGTCCCTAAACACTGAAGCTTTCTTT. Combining the CDR3 with reference TRBV5-1 and TRBJ1-1 gives the whole variable domain KAGVTQTPRYLIKTRGQQVTLSCSPISGHRSVSWYQQTPGQGLQFLFEYFSETQRNKGNFPGRFSGRQFSNSRSEMNVSTLELGDSALYLCASSAGTSLNTEAFFGQGTRLTVV.

CDR3 sequence reads: CASSPGQGAYEQYF. The DNA of the CDR3 is TGTGCCAGCAGCCCCGGACAGGGGGCTTACGAGCAGTACTTC. This sequence joins TRBV5-4 and TRBJ2-7; TRBD1 agrees at 11 bases. The CDR3 totals 14 residues. The V and J ends lost 4 bases and 4 bases, in that order; junction bases with no gene match: 4. Germline CDR1 reads SGHNT; CDR2 reads YYREEE (reference sequence).

The V gene is TRBV10-3, the J gene TRBJ2-1; D is undetermined. V was shortened by 9 bases and J by 0 bases, with 12 bases between the two germline ends. CDR3 length: 14 residues. Germline V CDR1 and CDR2: ENHRY, SYGVKD. The CDR3 sequence: CAMAAQSSYNEQFF. CDR3 sequence (DNA): TGTGCCATGGCCGCACAGAGCTCCTACAATGAGCAGTTCTTC.

The rearrangement links TRBV30 to TRBJ2-3, with 9 bases matching TRBD2. The CDR3 length is 16 residues. The V segment lost 0 bases and the J segment 0 bases; nucleotides outside the gene matches: 4. Germline CDR1 reads GTSNPN; CDR2 reads SVGIG (reference sequence). The CDR3 region is CAWSVLAGPSTDTQYF. In DNA, the CDR3 is TGTGCCTGGAGTGTACTAGCGGGTCCTAGCACAGATACGCAGTATTTT.

This clone was observed a handful of times. The chain carries TRBV5-1 and TRBJ2-5; 8 nucleotides match TRBD2. CDR3 length: 17 amino acids. In germline, CDR1 is SGHRS, CDR2 YFSETQ. V trimming: 1 base; J trimming: 4 bases; junction bases outside the gene matches: 12. The CDR3 here is CASSLIVSRLAGETQYF. The CDR3 coding sequence is TGCGCCAGCAGCTTGATAGTCTCCCGCCTAGCGGGAGAGACCCAGTACTTC.

The chain is built from TRBV6-5 and TRBJ1-2; TRBD1 might be the D (5 bases). This CDR3 comprises 15 residues. Trimming pared 2 bases from V and 3 bases from J, leaving 13 bases between. Looked up from germline, CDR1 is MNHEY and CDR2 is SVGAGI. The CDR3 region has the DNA TGTGCCAGCAGTTACCAGGGAAACACGTACTATGGCTACACCTTC. Protein: CASSYQGNTYYGYTF.

This clone was counted a single time. J is TRBJ1-2 and V is TRBV9, with 9 bases that match TRBD1. Trimming took 4 bases from V and 7 from J; bases not matched to a gene: 14. The length of the CDR3 is 16 residues. CDR1 and CDR2 (germline): SGDLS, YYNGEE. The CDR3 region is CASSPHDRDRAFGYTF. DNA for the CDR3: TGTGCCAGCAGCCCACACGACCGGGACAGGGCTTTTGGCTACACCTTC.

This sequence joins TRBV27 and TRBJ2-1; 7 positions agree with TRBD2. Germline trimming cut 0 bases from V and 0 bases from J; bases unmatched to any gene: 5. This CDR3 is 17 amino acids long. Germline CDR1 and CDR2: MNHEY and SMNVEV (reference sequence). The CDR3 nucleotides read TGTGCCAGCAGTTTATCCGGGGGAGGGAGCTCCTACAATGAGCAGTTCTTC. Protein: CASSLSGGGSSYNEQFF.

There are a few counts of this clone. The V and J genes are TRBV18 and TRBJ2-7; TRBD1 might be the D (6 bases). Germline lookup yields CDR1 KGHSH and CDR2 LQKENI. V was cut by 6 bases and J by 2 bases, with 14 bases left in between. The CDR3 spans 14 residues. CDR3 bases: TGTGCCAGCTCTCTACGACAGGCCGCCTACGAGCAGTACTTC. Its translation is CASSLRQAAYEQYF.

This chain joins TRBV19 and TRBJ1-2, with D possibly TRBD1 on 5 matching bases. The CDR3 sequence is 12 residues long. Germline loops: CDR1 LNHDA, CDR2 SQIVND (reference sequence). Trimming took off 4 bases at V and 8 bases at J, with 11 bases between the two ends. The CDR3 DNA reads as TGTGCCAGTAGTAACCCTCGACAGGGCTACACCTTC. Protein sequence: CASSNPRQGYTF.

Here the CDR3 DNA reads TGTGCCAGCAGCTTAGGGTGGTTGGACAGGGCCCTTCGAAACACCATATATTTT. Its translation: CASSLGWLDRALRNTIYF. V is TRBV7-2 and J is TRBJ1-3, with 8 nucleotides matching TRBD1. CDR1 SGHTA and CDR2 FQGNSA come from the germline V gene. The CDR3 length is 18 residues. The trim removed 1 base at V and 5 bases at J, leaving 13 bases unmatched.

This chain links TRBV20-1 with TRBJ1-6; 10 bases line up with TRBD1. Germline V gives CDR1 DFQATT, CDR2 SNEGSKA (reference sequence). The CDR3 is 13 residues long. V gave up 3 bases and J gave up 9 bases; unmatched junction bases: 2. CDR3 loop: CSASRQGASPLHF. In nucleotides, the CDR3 is TGCAGTGCTAGTCGACAGGGGGCTTCACCCCTCCACTTT.

The sample holds one count of this clone. The rearrangement uses TRBV5-1 and TRBJ2-2; 10 bases are a match to TRBD2. V lost 6 bases, J lost 3 bases, and 8 bases stayed unmatched. The length of the CDR3 is 16 residues. Germline lookup yields CDR1 SGHRS and CDR2 YFSETQ. The CDR3 region is CASTTSGRVDTGELFF. The CDR3 coding sequence is TGCGCCAGCACCACAAGCGGGAGGGTCGACACCGGGGAGCTGTTTTTT.

The chain joins TRBV27 to TRBJ2-5, with 7 bases matching TRBD2. With V trimmed by 3 bases and J by 0 bases, 1 base remained unmatched. Germline loops: CDR1 MNHEY, CDR2 SMNVEV (reference sequence). The CDR3 totals 14 residues. The CDR3 DNA is TGTGCCAGCAGTTTGCGGGAGAACCAAGAGACCCAGTACTTC. This encodes CASSLRENQETQYF.

The CDR3 nucleotides are TGTGCCAGAAGCTTGGCCGGACAGGGGGATTCACCCCTCCACTTT. It specifies CARSLAGQGDSPLHF. V is TRBV5-3 and J is TRBJ1-6, with TRBD1 identical over 10 bases. TRBV5-3 falls under the ORF class, with uncertain function. V gave up 0 bases and J gave up 8 bases; unmatched junction bases: 2. The CDR3 length is 15 residues.

A single count supports this clone. The chain employs TRBV18 and TRBJ2-2; a weak D match, TRBD2 (6 bases). Germline lookup yields CDR1 KGHSH and CDR2 LQKENI. V was trimmed by 1 base and J by 0 bases, leaving 9 bases between them. The CDR3 has 16 amino acids. The DNA of the CDR3 is TGTGCCAGCTCACCACAGCGGGTTTCGAACACCGGGGAGCTGTTTTTT. Its protein is CASSPQRVSNTGELFF. The full variable domain, its missing parts supplied by reference TRBV18 and TRBJ2-2, is NAGVMQNPRHLVRRRGQEARLRCSPMKGHSHVYWYRQLPEEGLKFMVYLQKENIIDESGMPKERFSAEFPKEGPSILRIQQVVRGDSAAYFCASSPQRVSNTGELFFGEGSRLTVL.

This clone was observed a handful of times. V and J are TRBV6-5 and TRBJ1-5; TRBD1 matches 11 bases. After removal of 4 bases from V and 6 bases from J, the junction contained 8 bases not matched to a gene. Germline V CDR1 and CDR2: MNHEY, SVGAGI. This CDR3 has 16 residues. CDR3 bases: TGTGCCAGCAGTTTTTTAGGACAGGGGGCAATTCAGCCCCAGCATTTT. Translating it yields CASSFLGQGAIQPQHF.

V usage is TRBV5-1 and J usage is TRBJ2-3; a possible D gene is TRBD2 (6 bases). This CDR3 has 13 amino acids. The germline V gene encodes CDR1 SGHRS and CDR2 YFSETQ. V lost 10 bases, J lost 5 bases, and 17 bases lay in between. As DNA, the CDR3 is TGCGCCTGTGACCCCGGGGGTGGAGATACGCAGTATTTT. It codes for CACDPGGGDTQYF.

In nucleotides, the CDR3 is TGTGCCACCAGCAGAGTACAGACAGATCCTCTGGGGACTGAAGCTTTCTTT. This encodes CATSRVQTDPLGTEAFF. The rearrangement links TRBV15 to TRBJ1-1; maybe TRBD1 (5 bases). Germline V gives CDR1 LNHNV, CDR2 YYDKDF (reference sequence). The CDR3 loop spans 17 amino acids. Trimming pared 1 base from V and 5 bases from J, leaving 20 bases between. Combining the CDR3 with reference TRBV15 and TRBJ1-1 gives the whole variable domain DAMVIQNPRYQVTQFGKPVTLSCSQTLNHNVMYWYQQKSSQAPKLLFHYYDKDFNNEADTPDNFQSRRPNTSFCFLDIRSPGLGDTAMYLCATSRVQTDPLGTEAFFGQGTRLTVV.

The rearrangement uses TRBV28 and TRBJ2-2, with TRBD2 matching 8 bases. CDR1 is MDHEN and CDR2 is SYDVKM in the germline V gene. The CDR3 has 14 amino acids. V was pared by 10 bases and J by 3 bases, with 7 bases of the junction left unmatched. The CDR3 region has the DNA TGTGCCATAGGGGCGGGAGGCTACACCGGGGAGCTGTTTTTT. Its translation: CAIGAGGYTGELFF.